This record concerns one T cell receptor (beta chain) sequence. The data belong to a study of blood T cell repertoires in COVID-19. Generated by immunoSEQ multiplex PCR, the TCRdb table keeps only in-frame clones and is missing some. The sample lists a few hundred thousand clones; about 87% were seen once. Trimming stripped 8 bases from V and 4 bases from J, with 19 bases between. The germline V gene encodes CDR1 SGHDN and CDR2 FVKESK. The CDR3 runs 15 residues. This TCR came from a man between 25 and 39 years old who had recovered from COVID-19. What was sequenced was PBMCs or T cells enriched from blood (not recorded which). The chain carries TRBV14 and TRBJ2-3; possible D gene TRBD2, 6 bases. The CDR3 loop reads CASSQRVLGPDTQYF. The CDR3 nucleotides are TGTGCCAGCTCCCAGCGGGTCCTTGGCCCAGATACGCAGTATTTT.